This T cell receptor (beta chain) was sequenced in a study of cytomegalovirus exposure and HLA in healthy donors. 60 Vbeta and 13 Jbeta primers were used in PCR. TCRdb keeps only in-frame clones here, not all; method: immunoSEQ multiplex PCR. The profile shows tens of thousands of clones, 73% of them singletons. CDR3 size: 15 residues. V shed 4 bases and J shed 5 bases, with 17 bases lying between them. Per germline, CDR1 SEHNR and CDR2 FQNEAQ (reference sequence). V gene TRBV7-9 combines with J gene TRBJ2-5; a possible D gene is TRBD1 (8 bases). The source of this sequence is a man aged 45-65 years in good health and CMV-seronegative. Sample: PBMCs. As DNA, the CDR3 is TGTGCCAGCAGCTCCGACGGACAGGGAGGGGAGACCCAGTACTTC. This translates into CASSSDGQGGETQYF.